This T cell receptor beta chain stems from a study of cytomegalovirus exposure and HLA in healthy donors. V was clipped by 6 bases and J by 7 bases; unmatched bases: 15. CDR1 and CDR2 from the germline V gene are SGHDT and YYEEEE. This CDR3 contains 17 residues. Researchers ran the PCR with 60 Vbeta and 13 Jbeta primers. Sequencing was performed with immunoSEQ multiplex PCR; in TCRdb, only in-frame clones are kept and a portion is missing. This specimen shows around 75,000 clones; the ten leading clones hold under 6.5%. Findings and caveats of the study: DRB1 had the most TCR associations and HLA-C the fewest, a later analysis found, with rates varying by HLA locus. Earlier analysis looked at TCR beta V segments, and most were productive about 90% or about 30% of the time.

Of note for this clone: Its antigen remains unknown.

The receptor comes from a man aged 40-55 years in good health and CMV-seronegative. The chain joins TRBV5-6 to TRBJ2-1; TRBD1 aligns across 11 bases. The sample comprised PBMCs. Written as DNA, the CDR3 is TGTGCCAGCATCAAAACCAGGGGACAGGGGGTCGGGAATGAGCAGTTCTTC. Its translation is CASIKTRGQGVGNEQFF.